Listed below are T cell receptor beta chains from one sample, sequenced in a study of blood T cell repertoires in COVID-19. Clones were read by immunoSEQ multiplex PCR, and TCRdb kept only the in-frame ones, dropping some. Of around 500,000 clones listed, roughly 90% are singletons. Sequencing was done on a sample of PBMCs or T cells enriched from blood (not recorded which). Source of these receptors: a woman aged 40 to 50 who had recovered from COVID-19. Each CDR3 is given with its conserved first and last residue. A D gene is named only where the DNA matches it firmly. Clone size is stated in some rows and not others, as once, few, many or a class when expanded.

J: TRBJ2-2; D: -; V: TRBV7-9; size: -; DNA: TGTGCCAGCAGCTTCAGGGGTACTACCGGGGAGCTGTTTTTT; CDR3: CASSFRGTTGELFF
J: TRBJ2-6; D: -; V: TRBV5-4; size: -; DNA: TGTGCCAGCAGCTTGGATAGGGGCTCTGGGGCCAACGTCCTGACTTTC; CDR3: CASSLDRGSGANVLTF
J: TRBJ1-3; D: -; V: TRBV27; size: -; DNA: TGTGCCAGCAGTTTACACTCTGGAAACACCATATATTTT; CDR3: CASSLHSGNTIYF
J: TRBJ1-1; D: -; V: TRBV19; size: -; DNA: TGTGCCAGTAGCCGAGACTTAAAAGCTGAAGCTTTCTTT; CDR3: CASSRDLKAEAFF
J: TRBJ2-3; D: -; V: TRBV7-2; size: -; DNA: TGTGCCAGCAGCTCCCAGGTGGGAGATACGCAGTATTTT; CDR3: CASSSQVGDTQYF
J: TRBJ2-1; D: TRBD2; V: TRBV5-1; size: -; DNA: TGCGCCAGCAGCCTTTACCGGGGGGACAATGAGCAGTTCTTC; CDR3: CASSLYRGDNEQFF
J: TRBJ1-2; D: -; V: TRBV5-5; size: -; DNA: TGTGCCAGCAGCTCCGGGGTGCGACAGGCGTACTACTATGGCTACACCTTC; CDR3: CASSSGVRQAYYYGYTF
J: TRBJ2-7; D: TRBD2; V: TRBV7-8; size: -; DNA: TGTGCCAGCAGCCTTGAAGCGGGAGCTATATACGAGCAGTACTTC; CDR3: CASSLEAGAIYEQYF
J: TRBJ2-1; D: -; V: TRBV5-4; size: few; DNA: TGTGCCAGCACTATAGGAACTAGCCCAGTGAATGAGCAGTTCTTC; CDR3: CASTIGTSPVNEQFF
J: TRBJ1-1; D: -; V: TRBV27; size: -; DNA: TGTGCCAGCAGTCTGTACACCAGGGTGAACACTGAAGCTTTCTTT; CDR3: CASSLYTRVNTEAFF
J: TRBJ2-3; D: TRBD1; V: TRBV7-9; size: -; DNA: TGTGCCAGCAGCCCGGACAGGGGTGGCACAGATACGCAGTATTTT; CDR3: CASSPDRGGTDTQYF
J: TRBJ2-7; D: -; V: TRBV2; size: -; DNA: TGTGCCAGCAGTGAATGGTGGGACAAACACGAGCAGTACTTC; CDR3: CASSEWWDKHEQYF
J: TRBJ2-2; D: -; V: TRBV7-6; size: -; DNA: TGTGCCAGCAGCTTAGTAGGTTTAACGCTGTCGAGGGTTCCCGGGGAGCTGTTTTTT; CDR3: CASSLVGLTLSRVPGELFF
J: TRBJ2-3; D: TRBD2; V: TRBV7-2; size: once; DNA: TGTGCCAGCAGCGTTTCTAGCGGGAGGGCCGTAGATACGCAGTATTTT; CDR3: CASSVSSGRAVDTQYF
J: TRBJ1-1; D: -; V: TRBV11-2; size: -; DNA: TGTGCCAGCAGCTTATCGGGGAGTACTGAAGCTTTCTTT; CDR3: CASSLSGSTEAFF
J: TRBJ2-2; D: TRBD2; V: TRBV27; size: -; DNA: TGTGCCAGCAGTTTAGCTAGCGGGTTCACCGGGGAGCTGTTTTTT; CDR3: CASSLASGFTGELFF
J: TRBJ2-7; D: TRBD1; V: TRBV5-6; size: -; DNA: TGTGCCAGCAGCTTGGCTCGGGACAGGGGTCTTTACGAGCAGTACTTC; CDR3: CASSLARDRGLYEQYF
J: TRBJ2-7; D: -; V: TRBV28; size: -; DNA: TGTGCCAGCACAATACCTGGCGGAGCCTCCTACGAGCAGTACTTC; CDR3: CASTIPGGASYEQYF
J: TRBJ2-3; D: -; V: TRBV6-5; size: -; DNA: TGTGCCAGCACTAGGGGCAGTAGCACAGATACGCAGTATTTT; CDR3: CASTRGSSTDTQYF
J: TRBJ1-1; D: -; V: TRBV18; size: once; DNA: TGTGCCAGCACTACTGGGGGCTTCGGCACTGAAGCTTTCTTT; CDR3: CASTTGGFGTEAFF
J: TRBJ1-1; D: TRBD1; V: TRBV5-3; size: -; DNA: TGTGCCAGAAGCTTGGTATTCGGGACAGGGGCCCGAGGAGGGAACACTGAAGCTTTCTTT; CDR3: CARSLVFGTGARGGNTEAFF
J: TRBJ2-2; D: TRBD1; V: TRBV10-3; size: -; DNA: TGTGCCATCAGTCCGGACAGGGTTATCCTCGGGGAGCTGTTTTTT; CDR3: CAISPDRVILGELFF
J: TRBJ1-2; D: -; V: TRBV3-1/TRBV3-2; size: once; DNA: TGTGCCAGCAGCCAACCAGACCTGGAGGGCTACACCTTC; CDR3: CASSQPDLEGYTF
J: TRBJ1-1; D: -; V: TRBV5-1; size: -; DNA: TGCGCCAGCAGCTTAAACTGGGAGGACACTGAAGCTTTCTTT; CDR3: CASSLNWEDTEAFF
J: TRBJ1-1; D: -; V: TRBV9; size: -; DNA: TGTGCCAGCAGAGGAGGTACCAACACTGAAGCTTTCTTT; CDR3: CASRGGTNTEAFF
J: TRBJ1-5; D: -; V: TRBV30; size: -; DNA: TGTGCCTGGAGTGTCGGGGAGGGCAATCAGCCCCAGCATTTT; CDR3: CAWSVGEGNQPQHF
J: TRBJ2-7; D: TRBD1; V: TRBV4-3; size: few; DNA: TGCGCCAGCAGCCAAGAAAGTTCAAGTGGGACAGGGCCCTACGAGCAGTACTTC; CDR3: CASSQESSSGTGPYEQYF
J: TRBJ2-7; D: TRBD2; V: TRBV19; size: few; DNA: TGTGCCAGTAGTATCATAGCGTCTAGCGGGAGTACAGTATACGAGCAGTACTTC; CDR3: CASSIIASSGSTVYEQYF
J: TRBJ2-7; D: TRBD1; V: TRBV6-6; size: -; DNA: TGTGCCAGCAGTCAGGGGTGGGGACAGGCCTACGAGCAGTACTTC; CDR3: CASSQGWGQAYEQYF
J: TRBJ2-1; D: TRBD2; V: TRBV11-3; size: -; DNA: TGTGCCAGCAGCCCCGGACTAGCGGGAGCCCTCATGAACCCCTACAATGAGCAGTTCTTC; CDR3: CASSPGLAGALMNPYNEQFF
J: TRBJ2-7; D: TRBD1; V: TRBV27; size: once; DNA: TGTGCCAGCGGGGGGGACAGGGGTTACGAGCAGTACTTC; CDR3: CASGGDRGYEQYF
J: TRBJ2-1; D: -; V: TRBV12-3/TRBV12-4; size: -; DNA: TGTGCCAGCAGTTCTCAGGGTAGTAATGAGCAGTTCTTC; CDR3: CASSSQGSNEQFF
J: TRBJ2-7; D: -; V: TRBV2; size: -; DNA: TGTGCCAGCAGTGAATTTCTCTACGAGCAGTACTTC; CDR3: CASSEFLYEQYF
J: TRBJ2-7; D: -; V: TRBV6-5; size: -; DNA: TGTGCCAGCAGTTACTCTTCGGGGGAGAGACCCTACGAGCAGTACTTC; CDR3: CASSYSSGERPYEQYF
J: TRBJ1-5; D: TRBD1; V: TRBV27; size: -; DNA: TGTGCCAGCAGTTTAGAGGGGGCAAGGAATCAGCCCCAGCATTTT; CDR3: CASSLEGARNQPQHF
J: TRBJ2-1; D: TRBD1; V: TRBV29-1; size: -; DNA: TGCAGCGTCCGGGACAGCTACAATGAGCAGTTCTTC; CDR3: CSVRDSYNEQFF
J: TRBJ1-2; D: TRBD1; V: TRBV6-4; size: -; DNA: TGTGCCAGCAGTGACTCCGGGACAGGCTATGGCTACACCTTC; CDR3: CASSDSGTGYGYTF
J: TRBJ1-1; D: -; V: TRBV19; size: -; DNA: TGTGCCAGTAGTTATCGGGGGAACACTGAAGCTTTCTTT; CDR3: CASSYRGNTEAFF
J: TRBJ1-3; D: -; V: TRBV6-1; size: -; DNA: TGTGCCAGCAGTGAAGGTTTCAGCTCTGGAAACACCATATATTTT; CDR3: CASSEGFSSGNTIYF
J: TRBJ2-1; D: -; V: TRBV18; size: once; DNA: TGTGCCAGCTCACCCCCTAGCAGGATTTACAATGAGCAGTTCTTC; CDR3: CASSPPSRIYNEQFF
J: TRBJ1-4; D: TRBD1; V: TRBV19; size: -; DNA: TGTGCCAGTAGTACTAGGGGGCGCGATGAAAAACTGTTTTTT; CDR3: CASSTRGRDEKLFF
J: TRBJ2-7; D: -; V: TRBV7-6; size: -; DNA: TGTGCCAGCAGCTTAGATCAGTACTACGAGCAGTACTTC; CDR3: CASSLDQYYEQYF
J: TRBJ2-6; D: -; V: TRBV14; size: -; DNA: TGTGCCAGCAGCCAAGACTCTCCCTCTGGGGCCAACGTCCTGACTTTC; CDR3: CASSQDSPSGANVLTF
J: TRBJ1-2; D: TRBD1; V: TRBV19; size: -; DNA: TGTGCCAGTAGTAACCACGGGACAGGGGGCCTTAAGGACCCTAACTATGGCTACACCTTC; CDR3: CASSNHGTGGLKDPNYGYTF
J: TRBJ2-5; D: TRBD2; V: TRBV7-2; size: -; DNA: TGTGCCAGCAGCCGGGGGGGTACCGGGGCCCAGTACTTC; CDR3: CASSRGGTGAQYF
J: TRBJ2-1; D: -; V: TRBV27; size: -; DNA: TGTGCCAGCGGTAGACAGGACCAGAGGTTCTTC; CDR3: CASGRQDQRFF
J: TRBJ2-7; D: TRBD2; V: TRBV3-1/TRBV3-2; size: -; DNA: TGTGCCAGCAGCCAAAGAGAGCGGGGTCCCTACGAGCAGTACTTC; CDR3: CASSQRERGPYEQYF
J: TRBJ2-7; D: -; V: TRBV19; size: -; DNA: TGTGCCAGTAGTTCCAGGGCTCCGGTGGTGACCTACGAGCAGTACTTC; CDR3: CASSSRAPVVTYEQYF
J: TRBJ2-1; D: TRBD2; V: TRBV13; size: -; DNA: TGTGCCAGCAGTTTTTTAGCGGGAACATACAATGAGCAGTTCTTC; CDR3: CASSFLAGTYNEQFF
J: TRBJ1-2; D: -; V: TRBV3-1/TRBV3-2; size: -; DNA: TGTGCCAGCAGCCAAGATCGACTTAATAGCTATGGCTACACCTTC; CDR3: CASSQDRLNSYGYTF
J: TRBJ2-5; D: TRBD2; V: TRBV9; size: -; DNA: TGTGCCAGCAGCGAGGGGACTAGCAGAAGACAAGAGACCCAGTACTTC; CDR3: CASSEGTSRRQETQYF
J: TRBJ1-5; D: TRBD1; V: TRBV6-2/TRBV6-3; size: -; DNA: TGTGCCAGCAGCAGGGACAGGCTTCAGCCCCAGCATTTT; CDR3: CASSRDRLQPQHF
J: TRBJ2-7; D: -; V: TRBV7-2; size: -; DNA: TGTGCCAGCGGTCCCCTGCGGGGGCTTTACGAGCAGTACTTC; CDR3: CASGPLRGLYEQYF
J: TRBJ2-3; D: -; V: TRBV5-1; size: -; DNA: TGCGCCAGCAGCCAACAGGGAGATACGCAGTATTTT; CDR3: CASSQQGDTQYF
J: TRBJ2-5; D: -; V: TRBV6-5; size: -; DNA: TGTGCCAGCAGTTATCAACCAGGGGAGACCCAGTACTTC; CDR3: CASSYQPGETQYF
J: TRBJ2-7; D: TRBD1; V: TRBV19; size: once; DNA: TGTGCCAGTAGTCAAGAGGCAGGGGGACCGTACTTC; CDR3: CASSQEAGGPYF
J: TRBJ1-2; D: TRBD1; V: TRBV4-3; size: -; DNA: TGCGCCAGCAGCAGCCGGGACAGCCTTAGCTATGGCTACACCTTC; CDR3: CASSSRDSLSYGYTF